This T cell receptor (beta chain) stems from a study of radiotherapy plus CTLA-4 blockade in lung cancer. TCRdb's copy holds only in-frame clones and misses some; the assay was immunoSEQ multiplex PCR. Of 100,000 to 150,000 clones listed, more than 80% are singletons. The CDR3 has 14 amino acids. CDR1 and CDR2 from the germline V gene are SGHRS and YFSETQ. Trimming pared 2 bases from V and 1 base from J, leaving 9 bases between. About this clone: As yet, its antigen is unknown.

Study-level results: It was early blood T cell clone dynamics, with interferon-beta, that reportedly best predicted response.

V and J are TRBV5-1 and TRBJ2-5, with D perhaps matching TRBD1 (6 bases). Sample: peripheral blood, taken from a patient treated with radiotherapy plus ipilimumab. The receptor was derived from a human donor with non-small cell lung cancer that progressed on radiotherapy plus ipilimumab. The CDR3 here is CASSFTGPQETQYF. CDR3 in DNA: TGCGCCAGCAGCTTCACAGGGCCCCAAGAGACCCAGTACTTC.